This T cell receptor (beta chain) was sequenced in a study of HIV-infected patients and healthy controls. General study points: HIV-associated CDR3 frequencies dropped significantly during therapy; CMV-associated ones, mostly rising, changed nonsignificantly. Compared with untreated HIV+ repertoires, healthy controls showed roughly threefold more distinct CDR3s and higher Shannon diversity.

The CDR3 is 14 residues long. The germline V gene has CDR1 ENHRY and CDR2 SYGVKD. With V trimmed by 10 bases and J by 2 bases, 9 bases remained unmatched. Whole blood was used without fractionation, so all unsorted peripheral T cells were included. Donors lacked febrile or AIDS-related illness, tumors, and hepatitis B or C coinfection. This clonotype showed up many times. Its cognate antigen is unknown. 400 to 550 ng RNA was reverse transcribed with alpha and beta constant-region primers. Separate chain-specific third strand synthesis with multiplexing indices produced the alpha and beta libraries. TCRdb reanalysed the 5' RACE reads using MiXCR and keeps one entry per CDR3 protein. The sample consists of approximately 9,700 distinct CDR3 sequences, over 4.5% of them appearing once.

J is TRBJ2-3 and V is TRBV10-3; TRBD1 agrees at 7 bases. This TCR was sampled from an adult with HIV infection. Source: blood, taken before antiretroviral therapy. The CDR3 loop is CATRRTGYTDTQYF. The CDR3 DNA reads TGTGCCACCCGAAGGACAGGTTACACAGATACGCAGTATTTT.